This TCR beta chain is from a study of T cell changes during pregnancy in multiple sclerosis. The repertoire was sequenced with immunoSEQ multiplex PCR; TCRdb's copy has only in-frame clones and lacks some. The sample records 35,000 to 50,000 clones, 88% being singletons. This material consisted of CD4+ T cells from peripheral blood mononuclear cells, taken in the second trimester of pregnancy. The sequence was collected from a female donor with multiple sclerosis, enrolled in a pregnancy study.

CDR3 bases: TGTGCCAGCAAGGACAGGGTGAACACCGGGGAGCTGTTTTTT. It codes for CASKDRVNTGELFF. This chain uses TRBV27 with TRBJ2-2, with TRBD1 matching over 8 bases. The CDR3 sequence is 14 residues long. J was trimmed by 1 base and V by 7 bases; bases with no gene match: 2. Per germline, CDR1 MNHEY and CDR2 SMNVEV (reference sequence).